This T cell receptor beta chain stems from a study of T cell changes during pregnancy in multiple sclerosis (dated by TCRdb to between 2017 and 2020). Study-wide context: The study examined how the T cell repertoire changed over the course of pregnancy in women with multiple sclerosis.

Library preparation used the immunoSEQ multiplex PCR assay. Entries here come from immuneACCESS through TCRdb and include only in-frame sequences with V and J called. Some clones fail to appear in such tables; in the studies checked, an unresolved V gene covers under half of the shortfall, and the cause of the remainder is unknown. Recorded for this sample are roughly 89,000 clones; about 94% of them occurred a single time. Together, the top ten hold roughly 2.4% of the sample. As to this clone: Its antigen is not yet known. Within one base of it there is no much larger clone, and no base qualities were kept.

CDR1 SGHVS and CDR2 FNYEAQ are derived from the germline V gene. The CDR3 starts with the cysteine, ends with the phenylalanine, and has 16 residues. Only the CDR3 region is kept as DNA, spanning 48 bases read in frame from base 1. Ends trimmed: V by 1 base, J by 0 bases; bases unmatched to a gene: 4. The chain is encoded by TRBV7-6 joined to TRBJ2-3; TRBD2 lines up with 7 middle nucleotides. The clonotype originates from a female donor with multiple sclerosis, enrolled in a pregnancy study. The specimen was peripheral blood, collected in the third trimester of pregnancy. The CDR3 region has the sequence CASSLGTSLSTDTQYF. Read as DNA, the sequence is TGTGCCAGCAGCTTAGGGACTAGTCTTAGCACAGATACGCAGTATTTT.